This TCR beta chain was sequenced in a study of post-analysis software for immune sequencing data (dated by TCRdb to about 2015). With respect to the entire study: Recorded disease courses included relapsing-remitting, secondary progressive and progressive-relapsing multiple sclerosis, with some patients lacking subtype annotation. A subset of samples was prepared in parallel using single-end sample barcoding, then pooled and co-amplified after Illumina adapter ligation. The patient repertoires were compared against approximately twelve previously published healthy control repertoires obtained from donors aged about 6 to 25 years. Overall study results and their limits: Multiple sclerosis patients had significantly lower normalized Chao1 diversity than controls, a result that suggests substantial peripheral T-cell clonal expansion. Strong co-clustering of samples prepared in the same batch was shown by direct clustering with F measure, prompting a batch-effect correction. The control group was slightly older than the multiple sclerosis patient group. Patients showed significantly higher frequencies than controls for about 5 TRBV segments, among them TRBV5-6, TRBV5-1 and TRBV20-1.

Preparation of the library involved PCR. Sequencing instrument: Illumina HiSeq 2500. To reduce PCR and sequencing biases, unique molecular identifiers were built into the TCR beta cDNA libraries. Some 500,000 cDNA molecules were obtained per 1 to 10 million input T cells, so each molecule approximated one T cell. Patient libraries were prepared and sequenced with the same protocol used for the earlier healthy control dataset. Within a given batch, samples were prepared together, multiplexed and sequenced on the same HiSeq lane. In the original analysis: Raw barcoded reads were processed with MIGEC, discarding single-read molecular identifier groups before consensus assembly and CDR3 extraction. Clonotype tables were post-analysed with VDJtools, and diversity was normalized by down-sampling all datasets to the smallest sample size. Repertoire overlap clustering matched CDR3 amino acid but not nucleotide sequences to correct batch-related cross-sample contamination. In-frame beta chains were kept once TCRdb had trimmed the public reads at Q25 with fastp and called clones with MiXCR. All rows with the same CDR3 protein become a single entry with the most common DNA and genes. TCRdb's processing, not the authors' own work, is the source of the V and J calls. The sample records 650,000 to 850,000 distinct CDR3 sequences, about 53% of which are singletons. The top ten clonotypes cover approximately 4.2% of the sample.

TCR beta repertoires were profiled from peripheral blood of approximately 13 young patients with multiple sclerosis to demonstrate the VDJtools post-analysis software. The multiple sclerosis patients were children and adolescents ranging in age from roughly 6 to 16 years. Including cysteine and phenylalanine, the CDR3 has 14 amino acids. Of the read, only the CDR3 DNA is kept; its 42 bases are in frame from base 1. From the germline V gene (reference sequence), CDR1 is MNHNY and CDR2 is SVGAGI. A word on this clonotype: Its antigen is not yet known. Base qualities are not provided; no much larger clone lies one nucleotide away.

The material sequenced was blood. This TCR was sampled from a girl under 18 with multiple sclerosis. The chain employs TRBV6-6 and TRBJ2-4; the junction holds 8 bases that match TRBD2. Near its end, the DNA agrees better with TRBJ2-7, so the J call may be wrong. The DNA is as follows: TGTGCCAGCAGTCCACGGGGTAGCGGGGACGAGCAGTACTTC. Its coded protein is CASSPRGSGDEQYF.